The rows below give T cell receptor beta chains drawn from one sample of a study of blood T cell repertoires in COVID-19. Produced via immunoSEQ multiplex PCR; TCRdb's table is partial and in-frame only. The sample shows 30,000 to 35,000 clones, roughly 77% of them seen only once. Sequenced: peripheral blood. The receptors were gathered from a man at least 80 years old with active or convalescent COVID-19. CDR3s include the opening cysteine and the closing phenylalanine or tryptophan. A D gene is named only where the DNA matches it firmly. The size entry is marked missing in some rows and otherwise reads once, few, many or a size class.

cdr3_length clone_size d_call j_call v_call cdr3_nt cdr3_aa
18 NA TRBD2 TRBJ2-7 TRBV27 TGTGCCAGCAGTTCACTAAACCAGGGACTAGCGGGAATCTACGAGCAGTACTTC CASSSLNQGLAGIYEQYF
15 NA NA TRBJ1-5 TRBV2 TGTGCCAGCAGCCGAATCGACAGCTTCAATCAGCCCCAGCATTTT CASSRIDSFNQPQHF
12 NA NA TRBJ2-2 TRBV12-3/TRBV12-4 TGTGCCAGCAGGCCACCGGGGGGGGAGCTGTTTTTT CASRPPGGELFF
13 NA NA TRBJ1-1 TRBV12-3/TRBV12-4 TGTGCCAGCAGCACGTGGGACAAGCAAGAAGCTTTCTTT CASSTWDKQEAFF
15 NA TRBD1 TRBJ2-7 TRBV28 TGTGCCAGCAGTTCCCCGACAGGGGTGAACTACGAGCAGTACTTC CASSSPTGVNYEQYF
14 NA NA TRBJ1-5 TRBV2 TGTGCCAGCAGTAAAGACTGGAGGGATCAGCCCCAGCATTTT CASSKDWRDQPQHF
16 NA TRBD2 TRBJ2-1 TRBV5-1 TGCGCCAGCAGCCCCGGACCTGGGACTAGCGGAGGTGAGCAGTTCTTC CASSPGPGTSGGEQFF
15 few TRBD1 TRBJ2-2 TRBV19 TGTGCCAGTAGCCAGATGGACAGGGAGATCGGGGAGCTGTTTTTT CASSQMDREIGELFF
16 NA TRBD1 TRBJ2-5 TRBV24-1 TGTGCCACCAGTCGGACAGGGCAAGACGATCAAGAGACCCAGTACTTC CATSRTGQDDQETQYF
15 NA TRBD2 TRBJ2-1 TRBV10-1 TGCGCCAGCAGTTCAGGACTAGCGGGACGGGATGAGCAGTTCTTC CASSSGLAGRDEQFF
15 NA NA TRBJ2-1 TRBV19 TGTGCCAGTAGTCCCAACTACGGGACCTACAATGAGCAGTTCTTC CASSPNYGTYNEQFF
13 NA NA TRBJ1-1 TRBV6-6 TGTGCCAAGGCGGGGCAGTTCCACACTGAAGCTTTCTTT CAKAGQFHTEAFF
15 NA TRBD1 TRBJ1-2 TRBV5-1 TGCGCCAGCAGCTTGGACCCGGACAGGGGAGATGGCTACACCTTC CASSLDPDRGDGYTF
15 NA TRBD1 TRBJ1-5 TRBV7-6 TGTGCCAGCAGCCTTCTGACAGGGGGAAATCAGCCCCAGCATTTT CASSLLTGGNQPQHF
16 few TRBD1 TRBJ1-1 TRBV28 TGTGCCAGCAGTTTAGGACAGGGGGTAGGGAACACTGAAGCTTTCTTT CASSLGQGVGNTEAFF
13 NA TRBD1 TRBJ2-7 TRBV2 TGTGCGTTTAAAAGGGGGCAGTCCTACGAGCAGTACTTC CAFKRGQSYEQYF
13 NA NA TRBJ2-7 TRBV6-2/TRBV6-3 TGTGCCAGCAGTCGCACCGGCTCCTACGAGCAGTACTTC CASSRTGSYEQYF
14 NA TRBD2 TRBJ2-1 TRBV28 TGTGCCAGCAGTTTAATCCAGGCTAGCGGGGAGCAGTTCTTC CASSLIQASGEQFF
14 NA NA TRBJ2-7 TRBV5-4 TGTGCCAGCAGCTCGGCGGATGATGAATACGAGCAGTACTTC CASSSADDEYEQYF
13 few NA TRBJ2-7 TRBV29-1 TGCAGCGTTGAAGCTCAGGCGTCCTACGAGCAGTACTTC CSVEAQASYEQYF
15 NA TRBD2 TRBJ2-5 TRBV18 TGTGCCAGCTCCCCCGGGATAGCGGGGCAAGAGACCCAGTACTTC CASSPGIAGQETQYF
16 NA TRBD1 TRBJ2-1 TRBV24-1 TGTGCCACCAGTGATTCCGGGACAGGGGGCTACAATGAGCAGTTCTTC CATSDSGTGGYNEQFF
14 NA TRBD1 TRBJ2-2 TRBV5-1 TGCGCCAGTCAGGGGACAGGGTTCACCGGGGAGCTGTTTTTT CASQGTGFTGELFF